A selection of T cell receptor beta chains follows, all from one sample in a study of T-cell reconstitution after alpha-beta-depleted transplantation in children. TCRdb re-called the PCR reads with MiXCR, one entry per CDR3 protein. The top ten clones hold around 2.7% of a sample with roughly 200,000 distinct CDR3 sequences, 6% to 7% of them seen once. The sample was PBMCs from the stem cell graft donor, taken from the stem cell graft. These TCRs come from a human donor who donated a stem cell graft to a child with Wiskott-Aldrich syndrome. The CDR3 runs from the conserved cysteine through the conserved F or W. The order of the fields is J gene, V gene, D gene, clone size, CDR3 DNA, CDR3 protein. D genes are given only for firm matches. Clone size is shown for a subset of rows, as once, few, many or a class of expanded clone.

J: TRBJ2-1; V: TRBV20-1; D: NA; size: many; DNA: TGCAGTGCTAGATCCCAATTCGGGAGCTCCTACAATGAGCAGTTCTTC; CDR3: CSARSQFGSSYNEQFF
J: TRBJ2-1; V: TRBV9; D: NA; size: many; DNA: TGTGCCAGCAGCGTAGGGCACAGGGCTTACAATGAGCAGTTCTTC; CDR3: CASSVGHRAYNEQFF
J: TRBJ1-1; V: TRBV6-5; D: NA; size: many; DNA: TGTGCCAGCAGTTATGGCAGGAGGGGAAAGAACACTGAAGCTTTCTTT; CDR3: CASSYGRRGKNTEAFF
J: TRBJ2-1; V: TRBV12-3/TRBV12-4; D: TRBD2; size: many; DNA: TGTGCCAGCAGCCGTAGCGGGGGGGTGAATGAGCAGTTCTTC; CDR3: CASSRSGGVNEQFF
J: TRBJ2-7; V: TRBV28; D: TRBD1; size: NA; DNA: TGTGCCAGCAGTTCGTACAGGGGGCCGCTCGACGAGCAGTACTTC; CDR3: CASSSYRGPLDEQYF
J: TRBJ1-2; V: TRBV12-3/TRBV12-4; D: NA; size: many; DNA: TGTGCCAGCAGTTTGGGCAGCAACTATGGCTACACCTTC; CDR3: CASSLGSNYGYTF
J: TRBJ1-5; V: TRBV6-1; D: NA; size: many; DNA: TGTGCCAGCATGGGGCTTCAGCCCCAGCATTTT; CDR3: CASMGLQPQHF
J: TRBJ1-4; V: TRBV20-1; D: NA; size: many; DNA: TGCAGTGCTTTACGGACAGCAACTAATGAAAAACTGTTTTTT; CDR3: CSALRTATNEKLFF
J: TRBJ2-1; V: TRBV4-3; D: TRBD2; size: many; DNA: TGCGCCAGCAGCCAGGCGGATAGCGGGAGGGCTGAATACAATGAGCAGTTCTTC; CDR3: CASSQADSGRAEYNEQFF
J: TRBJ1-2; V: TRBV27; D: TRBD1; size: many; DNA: TGTGCCAGCAGTACGAGGACAGGGCAGGGGGGCTACACCTTC; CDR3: CASSTRTGQGGYTF
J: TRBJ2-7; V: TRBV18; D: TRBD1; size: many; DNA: TGTGCCAGCTCACCGGGACAGCTAACCTACGAGCAGTACTTC; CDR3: CASSPGQLTYEQYF
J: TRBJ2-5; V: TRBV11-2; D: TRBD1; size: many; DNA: TGTGCCAGCAGCCCTGGACAGGGGAGGACCCAGTACTTC; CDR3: CASSPGQGRTQYF
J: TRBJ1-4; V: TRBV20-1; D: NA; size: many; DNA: TGCAGTGCTAATAAAAACGAAAAACTGTTTTTT; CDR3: CSANKNEKLFF
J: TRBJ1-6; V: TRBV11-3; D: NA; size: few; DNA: TGTGCCAGCAGCTTAGTAGGGTTGAATTCACCCCTCCACTTT; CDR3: CASSLVGLNSPLHF
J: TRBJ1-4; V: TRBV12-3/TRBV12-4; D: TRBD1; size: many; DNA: TGTGCCAGCAGGGACCGGGACAGGTTTTCTGAAAAACTGTTTTTT; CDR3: CASRDRDRFSEKLFF
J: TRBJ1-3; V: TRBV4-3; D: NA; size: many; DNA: TGCGCCAGCAGCCAAGATCCCCCTGGAAACACCATATATTTT; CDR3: CASSQDPPGNTIYF
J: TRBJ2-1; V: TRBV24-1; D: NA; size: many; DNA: TGTGCCACTGAGGGAACTAGGCAGGGGAACCAAGAGCAGTTCTTC; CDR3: CATEGTRQGNQEQFF
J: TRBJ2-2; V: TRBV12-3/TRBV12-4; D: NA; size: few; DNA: TGTGCCAGCAGTTTTCAGGGGAGACACACCGGGGAGCTGTTTTTT; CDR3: CASSFQGRHTGELFF
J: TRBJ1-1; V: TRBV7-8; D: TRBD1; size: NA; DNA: TGTGCCAGCAGCCATCGACAGGGGCTCACTGAAGCTTTCTTT; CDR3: CASSHRQGLTEAFF
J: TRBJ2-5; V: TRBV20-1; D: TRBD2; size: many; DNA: TGCAGTGCTAGACCCCTACGGACTAGCGGGAGTGAGACCCAGTACTTC; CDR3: CSARPLRTSGSETQYF
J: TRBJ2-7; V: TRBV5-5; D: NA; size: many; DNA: TGTGCCAGCAGCTCCGACATCTACGAGCAGTACTTC; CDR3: CASSSDIYEQYF
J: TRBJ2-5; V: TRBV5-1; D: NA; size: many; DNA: TGCGCCAGCAGCCCCCCGTTAGGAGAAGAGACCCAGTACTTC; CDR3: CASSPPLGEETQYF
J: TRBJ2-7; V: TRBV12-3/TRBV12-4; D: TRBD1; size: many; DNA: TGTGCCAGCAGTTTGGGGACAGGGCTAACCTACGAGCAGTACTTC; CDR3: CASSLGTGLTYEQYF
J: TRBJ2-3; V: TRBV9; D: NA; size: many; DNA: TGTGCCAGCAGCGTAGGAACCCTAGGGACAGATACGCAGTATTTT; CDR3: CASSVGTLGTDTQYF
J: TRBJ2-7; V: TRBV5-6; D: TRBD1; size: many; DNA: TGTGCCAGCAGCTTGGGTCACCGGGACAGCGGCTACGAGCAGTACTTC; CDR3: CASSLGHRDSGYEQYF
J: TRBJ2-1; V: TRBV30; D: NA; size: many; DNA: TGTGCCTGGGTTTATTGGAATGAGCAGTTCTTC; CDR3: CAWVYWNEQFF
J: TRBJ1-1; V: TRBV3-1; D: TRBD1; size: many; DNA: TGTGCCAGCAGTCCGGGGACAGGCACTGAAGCTTTCTTT; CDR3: CASSPGTGTEAFF
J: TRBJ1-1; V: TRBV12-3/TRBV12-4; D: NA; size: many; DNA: TGTGCCAGCAGTCGGGTTATAGGAGGGAACACTGAAGCTTTCTTT; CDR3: CASSRVIGGNTEAFF
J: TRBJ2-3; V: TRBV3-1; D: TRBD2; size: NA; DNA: TGTGCCAGCAATAGCGGGGGAGCTAGCACAGATACGCAGTATTTT; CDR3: CASNSGGASTDTQYF
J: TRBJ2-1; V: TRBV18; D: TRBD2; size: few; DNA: TGTGCCAGCTCACCCCAAGAAGGACTAGCGGCCGGGCATGAGCAGTTCTTC; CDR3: CASSPQEGLAAGHEQFF
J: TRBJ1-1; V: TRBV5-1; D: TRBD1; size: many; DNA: TGCGCCAGCAGCCTAAACTCCGGGACAGGGCCTACGAACACTGAAGCTTTCTTT; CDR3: CASSLNSGTGPTNTEAFF
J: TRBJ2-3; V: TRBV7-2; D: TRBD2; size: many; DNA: TGTGCCAGCAGCTTAGAACTAGCGGGAGGGCCGCAGTATTTT; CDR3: CASSLELAGGPQYF
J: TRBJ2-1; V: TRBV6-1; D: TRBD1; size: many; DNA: TGTGCCAGCAGGCGAGGACAGGGGACCTACAATGAGCAGTTCTTC; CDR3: CASRRGQGTYNEQFF
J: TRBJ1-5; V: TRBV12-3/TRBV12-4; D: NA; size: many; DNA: TGTGCCAGCAGTTTAGTGAATCAGCCCCAGCATTTT; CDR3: CASSLVNQPQHF
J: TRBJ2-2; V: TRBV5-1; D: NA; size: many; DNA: TGCGCCAGCAGCTACGGACAGAAGAACACCGGGGAGCTGTTTTTT; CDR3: CASSYGQKNTGELFF
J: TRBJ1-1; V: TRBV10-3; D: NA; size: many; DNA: TGTGCCATCACCGAGAGACAAGAGAACACTGAAGCTTTCTTT; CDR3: CAITERQENTEAFF
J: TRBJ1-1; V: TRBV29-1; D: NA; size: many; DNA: TGCAGCGTTGAATCTGGGGTAGGGGTCACTGAAGCTTTCTTT; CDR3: CSVESGVGVTEAFF
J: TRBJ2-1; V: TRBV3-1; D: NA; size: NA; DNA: TGTGCCAGCAGCCAAGGCGGGATTTCTTACAATGAGCAGTTCTTC; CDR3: CASSQGGISYNEQFF
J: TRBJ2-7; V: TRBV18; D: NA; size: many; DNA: TGTGCCAGCTCACCAGAAGGAGCCTACGAGCAGTACTTC; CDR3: CASSPEGAYEQYF
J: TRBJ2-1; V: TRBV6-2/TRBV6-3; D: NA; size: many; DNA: TGTGCCAGCAGTCCTGTCCCTATACAGCAGTTCTTC; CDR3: CASSPVPIQQFF
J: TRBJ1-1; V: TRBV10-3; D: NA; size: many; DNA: TGTGCCTCAGAGGGGAACACTGAAGCTTTCTTT; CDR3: CASEGNTEAFF
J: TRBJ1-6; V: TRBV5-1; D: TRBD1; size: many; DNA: TGCGCCAGCAGCCAGGGGGGAAATTCACCCCTCCACTTT; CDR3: CASSQGGNSPLHF
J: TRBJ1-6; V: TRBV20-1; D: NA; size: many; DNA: TGCAGTGCTAGAGATAGGAGGGCGGCCGGATGGGATTCACCCCTCCACTTT; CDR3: CSARDRRAAGWDSPLHF
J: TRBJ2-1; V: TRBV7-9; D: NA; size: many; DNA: TGTGCCAGCAGCTTAGAAGGGGGGTCAGAGCAGTTCTTC; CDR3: CASSLEGGSEQFF
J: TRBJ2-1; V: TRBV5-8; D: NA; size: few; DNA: TGTGCCAGCAGCGCATCACTAGCACGGCGAGGCGAGCAGTTCTTC; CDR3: CASSASLARRGEQFF
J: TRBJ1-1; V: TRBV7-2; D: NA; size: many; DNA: TGTGCCAGCGCCCTAGGGGGGGCCACTGAAGCTTTCTTT; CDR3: CASALGGATEAFF
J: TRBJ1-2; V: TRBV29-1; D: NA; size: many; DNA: TGCAGCGTTGGTTGGGGTAACTATGGCTACACCTTC; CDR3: CSVGWGNYGYTF
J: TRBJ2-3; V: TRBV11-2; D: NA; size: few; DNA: TGTGCCAGCAGCTTAAGGGCGAACGCAGATACGCAGTATTTT; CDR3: CASSLRANADTQYF
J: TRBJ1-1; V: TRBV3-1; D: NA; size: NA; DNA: TGTGCCAGCAGCCCAACCCTAACAGGGCTGAGTGCAAACACTGAAGCTTTCTTT; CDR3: CASSPTLTGLSANTEAFF
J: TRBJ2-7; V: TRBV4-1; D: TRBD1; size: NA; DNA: TGCGCCAGCAGCTTCCGGGACAGATCTTCCTACGAGCAGTACTTC; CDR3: CASSFRDRSSYEQYF
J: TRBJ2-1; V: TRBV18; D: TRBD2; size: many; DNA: TGTGCCAGCTCACCTGGACTAGCGGGGGGCTACAATGAGCAGTTCTTC; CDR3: CASSPGLAGGYNEQFF
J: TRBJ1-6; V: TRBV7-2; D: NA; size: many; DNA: TGTGCCAGCAGCTTGGCCAGGGATGGTTCACCCCTCCACTTT; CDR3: CASSLARDGSPLHF